The 19 T cell receptor beta chains presented below share a single source sample, sequenced in a study of shared clonotypes between healthy human individuals. Sequencing used immunoSEQ multiplex PCR; TCRdb keeps in-frame clones, though not all of them. The table shows more than 2 million clones, with 85% to 95% occurring only once. Sequencing was carried out using naive CD4+ T cells sorted from blood. Documented subset: CD45RA+ positively selected. These receptors were obtained from a man aged 18 to 35 in good health.

A remark on this clone: This may be a read error, as it is one base from a much larger clone. The CDR3 coding sequence is TGTGCCAGCAGTCCCGGGACAGGGATTTACGAGCAGTACTTC. It yields the protein CASSPGTGIYEQYF. The chain recombines TRBV28 with TRBJ2-7, with TRBD1 matching over 9 bases. The CDR3 spans 14 residues. J was trimmed by 4 bases and V by 5 bases; bases with no gene match: 6. Germline CDR1 reads MDHEN; CDR2 reads SYDVKM.

About this clone itself: Other nucleotide sequences from this sample produce the same CDR3. This rearrangement joins TRBV7-9 to TRBJ2-5; either TRBD1 or TRBD2 may supply D (5 bases each). CDR3 length: 14 residues. Germline values: CDR1 SEHNR, CDR2 FQNEAQ (reference sequence). V shed 5 bases and J shed 1 base, with 11 bases lying between them. CDR3 in DNA: TGTGCCAGCAGCCATCGGGACGGCCAAGAGACCCAGTACTTC. This codes for CASSHRDGQETQYF.

This clone was counted a single time. The chain recombines TRBV11-3 with TRBJ1-1, with 11 bases that match TRBD1. CDR1 is SGHNT, CDR2 YENEEA, per germline. The CDR3 extends over 15 amino acids. After removal of 5 bases from V and 5 bases from J, the junction contained 7 bases not matched to a gene. The CDR3 loop reads CASSPGTGGETEAFF. The CDR3 nucleotides read TGTGCCAGCAGCCCGGGGACAGGGGGAGAAACTGAAGCTTTCTTT. The full variable domain, with the rest looked up from reference TRBV11-3 and TRBJ1-1, is EAGVVQSPRYKIIEKKQPVAFWCNPISGHNTLYWYLQNLGQGPELLIRYENEEAVDDSQLPKDRFSAERLKGVDSTLKIQPAELGDSAVYLCASSPGTGGETEAFFGQGTRLTVV.

The chain employs TRBV11-2 and TRBJ1-1; D call uncertain. CDR1 is SGHAT, CDR2 FQNNGV, per germline. V shed 1 base and J shed 2 bases, with 8 bases lying between them. The CDR3 extends over 14 amino acids. This CDR3 is CASSLVRVNTEAFF. CDR3 nucleotides: TGTGCCAGCAGCTTAGTCCGAGTAAACACTGAAGCTTTCTTT.

With regard to this clone: Other DNA sequences in this sample translate to the same CDR3. This rearrangement joins TRBV2 to TRBJ2-7; D is perhaps TRBD2 (5 bases). With 6 bases removed from V and 1 base from J, the gap between germline ends came to 7 bases. Germline V gene lookup returns CDR1 SNHLY and CDR2 FYNNEI. The CDR3 has 12 residues. In nucleotides, the CDR3 is TGTGCCAGCAGGAGGGAGTCCTACGAGCAGTACTTC. It yields the protein CASRRESYEQYF.

The chain joins TRBV5-1 to TRBJ2-5; 8 nucleotides match TRBD2. V lost 0 bases and J lost 5; bases outside the gene matches: 9. Germline V lookup: CDR1 SGHRS, CDR2 YFSETQ. The CDR3 has 16 amino acids. CDR3 in amino acids: CASSLVGSGTGETQYF. The CDR3 DNA is TGCGCCAGCAGCTTGGTTGGTAGCGGGACGGGGGAGACCCAGTACTTC.

The chain combines TRBV10-3 with TRBJ2-3; 10 bases fit TRBD1. The CDR3 covers 16 residues. The junction had 2 bases not matched to a gene; V was cut back by 2 bases and J by 0 bases. The germline CDR1 and CDR2 sequences are ENHRY and SYGVKD. CDR3 in DNA: TGTGCCATCAGTGAGGGGGACAGGGGTAGCACAGATACGCAGTATTTT. Translating gives CAISEGDRGSTDTQYF.

On this clone itself: Other DNA sequences in the same sample also yield this CDR3. This chain connects TRBV20-1 to TRBJ2-1, with D uncertain. Trimming removed 3 bases at V and 8 bases at J, with 8 bases between. Looked up from germline, CDR1 is DFQATT and CDR2 is SNEGSKA (reference sequence). This CDR3 region has 11 residues. The CDR3 region has the DNA TGCAGTGCTAGGATATTCGATGAGCAGTTCTTC. The encoded protein is CSARIFDEQFF.

The chain recombines TRBV27 with TRBJ1-5, with 7 bases lining up with TRBD1. This CDR3 has 17 residues. With 4 bases clipped from V and 0 bases from J, the junction kept 9 bases outside the gene matches. Germline V gives CDR1 MNHEY, CDR2 SMNVEV (reference sequence). CDR3 in DNA: TGTGCCAGCAGTTCACGGGGACAGACTTTTAGCAATCAGCCCCAGCATTTT. Its translation is CASSSRGQTFSNQPQHF.

Comment on this clone: The sample has other DNA sequences that encode this CDR3 too. The chain carries TRBV9 and TRBJ2-5, with 10 bases lining up with TRBD2. This CDR3 spans 16 amino acids. Germline V gene lookup returns CDR1 SGDLS and CDR2 YYNGEE. Trimming cost V 0 bases and J 2 bases; bases outside gene matches: 4. The CDR3 here is CASSVAQRGGQETQYF. CDR3 coding DNA: TGTGCCAGCAGCGTAGCCCAGCGGGGGGGGCAAGAGACCCAGTACTTC.

CDR3 amino acids: CASSKGFSNSPLHF. CDR3 nucleotides: TGTGCCAGCAGTAAGGGATTCTCTAATTCACCCCTCCACTTT. The J gene is TRBJ1-6, the V gene TRBV9; D gene ambiguous. V dropped 5 bases and J dropped 6 bases, with 12 bases sitting between them. The germline V gene has CDR1 SGDLS and CDR2 YYNGEE. This CDR3 is built from 14 residues.

This clone was recorded once. This CDR3 is CASSESTAIEDTQYF. CDR3 bases: TGCGCCAGCAGTGAGTCGACGGCGATTGAGGATACGCAGTATTTT. This chain links TRBV10-2 with TRBJ2-3; no clear D. V was cut by 0 bases and J by 6 bases, with 13 bases left in between. CDR1 and CDR2 from the germline V gene are WSHSY and SAAADI. The CDR3 totals 15 residues.

CDR3 protein: CASSIARGLDQPQHF. The CDR3 nucleotides are TGTGCCAGTAGTATCGCCCGGGGCCTCGATCAGCCCCAGCATTTT. The chain has TRBV19 and TRBJ1-5, with D possibly TRBD1 on 5 matching bases. Between the trimmed V and J ends, which lost 3 bases and 5 bases, there was a span of 14 bases. CDR1 LNHDA and CDR2 SQIVND come from the germline V gene (reference sequence). CDR3 size: 15 residues.

The chain carries TRBV7-2 and TRBJ2-4; TRBD1 aligns across 7 bases. Per germline, CDR1 SGHTA and CDR2 FQGNSA. With V trimmed by 3 bases and J by 7 bases, 6 bases remained unmatched. The CDR3 spans 14 residues. CDR3 loop: CASSLRQGTNIQYF. For the CDR3, the DNA is TGTGCCAGCAGCTTGCGACAGGGAACTAACATTCAGTACTTC.

As for this clone: Its ends do not fully match the called genes, so a read error is possible. This sample also contains other DNA sequences that code for the same CDR3. This CDR3 reads CASSYSGLAYNEQFF. CDR3 nucleotides: TGTGCCAGCAGCTACTCGGGACTAGCCTACAATGAGCAGTTCTTC. J is TRBJ2-1 and V is TRBV6-5; TRBD2 agrees at 8 bases. CDR3 length equals 15 residues. CDR1 MNHEY and CDR2 SVGAGI come from the germline V gene.

The chain recombines TRBV14 with TRBJ2-7, with a tentative D call TRBD1 (6 bases). The CDR3 is 16 amino acids. Germline CDR1 reads SGHDN; CDR2 reads FVKESK. Between the trimmed V and J ends, which lost 1 base and 2 bases, there was a span of 15 bases. The CDR3 loop reads CASSQGQVFFAYEQYF. In nucleotides, the CDR3 is TGTGCCAGCAGCCAAGGACAGGTCTTCTTCGCCTACGAGCAGTACTTC.

The chain recombines TRBV5-1 with TRBJ1-3, with TRBD1 matching 9 bases. CDR1 and CDR2 from the germline V gene are SGHRS and YFSETQ. CDR3 length equals 15 residues. The ends lost 2 bases at V and 7 bases at J; junction bases unmatched: 7. The CDR3 region is CASSLPRDRANTIYF. The CDR3 DNA reads as TGCGCCAGCAGCTTACCGAGGGACAGGGCGAACACCATATATTTT.

The V call is TRBV6-5, the J call TRBJ2-7, with D possibly being TRBD2 (6 bases). Looked up from germline, CDR1 is MNHEY and CDR2 is SVGAGI. V gave up 5 bases and J gave up 3 bases, with 14 bases separating them. This CDR3 spans 14 amino acids. The DNA of the CDR3 is TGTGCCAGCAGTAGGGGACTCGGGGACTACGAGCAGTACTTC. It specifies CASSRGLGDYEQYF.

In the case of this clone: The same CDR3 can be traced to other DNA sequences in this sample. V usage is TRBV7-9 and J usage is TRBJ1-2; D may be TRBD1 (6 bases). V lost 5 bases to trimming and J lost 4 bases, with 8 bases between them. Per the germline V gene, CDR1 is SEHNR and CDR2 is FQNEAQ (reference sequence). The CDR3 spans 12 residues. This chain's CDR3 is CASSRDTYGYTF. The CDR3 nucleotides read TGTGCCAGCAGCAGGGACACCTATGGCTACACCTTC.